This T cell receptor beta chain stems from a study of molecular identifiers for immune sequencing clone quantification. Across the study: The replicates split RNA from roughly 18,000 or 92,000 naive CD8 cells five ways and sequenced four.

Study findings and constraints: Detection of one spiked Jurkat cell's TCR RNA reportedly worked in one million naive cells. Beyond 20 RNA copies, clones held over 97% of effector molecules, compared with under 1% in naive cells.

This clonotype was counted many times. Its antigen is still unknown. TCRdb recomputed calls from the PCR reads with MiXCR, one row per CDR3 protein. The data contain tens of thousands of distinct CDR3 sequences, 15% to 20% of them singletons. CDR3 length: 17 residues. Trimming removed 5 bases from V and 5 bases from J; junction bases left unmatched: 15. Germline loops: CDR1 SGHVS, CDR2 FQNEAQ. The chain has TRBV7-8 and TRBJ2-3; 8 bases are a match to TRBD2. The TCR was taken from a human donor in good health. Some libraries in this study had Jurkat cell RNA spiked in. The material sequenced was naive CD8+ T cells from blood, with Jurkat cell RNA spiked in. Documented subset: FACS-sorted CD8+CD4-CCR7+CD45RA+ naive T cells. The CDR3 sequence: CASSARTKRERGDTQYF. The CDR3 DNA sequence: TGTGCCAGCAGCGCCAGGACTAAGCGGGAGAGAGGAGATACGCAGTATTTT.